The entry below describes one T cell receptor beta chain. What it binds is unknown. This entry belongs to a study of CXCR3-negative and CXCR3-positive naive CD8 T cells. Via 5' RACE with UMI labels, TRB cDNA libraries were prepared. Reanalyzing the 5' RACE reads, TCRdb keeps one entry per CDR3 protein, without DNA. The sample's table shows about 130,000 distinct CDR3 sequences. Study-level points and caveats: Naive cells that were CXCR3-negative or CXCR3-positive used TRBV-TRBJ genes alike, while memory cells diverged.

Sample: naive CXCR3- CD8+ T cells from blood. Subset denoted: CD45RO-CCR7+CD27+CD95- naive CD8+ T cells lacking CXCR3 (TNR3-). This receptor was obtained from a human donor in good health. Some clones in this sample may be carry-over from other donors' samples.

The CDR3 spells CASSLPGGAGSLNEQFF. V is TRBV7-9 and J is TRBJ2-1; no DNA is available, so the TRBD1 call from TCRdb remains unchecked. Germline lookup yields CDR1 SEHNR and CDR2 FQNEAQ (reference sequence). The CDR3 loop spans 17 amino acids.